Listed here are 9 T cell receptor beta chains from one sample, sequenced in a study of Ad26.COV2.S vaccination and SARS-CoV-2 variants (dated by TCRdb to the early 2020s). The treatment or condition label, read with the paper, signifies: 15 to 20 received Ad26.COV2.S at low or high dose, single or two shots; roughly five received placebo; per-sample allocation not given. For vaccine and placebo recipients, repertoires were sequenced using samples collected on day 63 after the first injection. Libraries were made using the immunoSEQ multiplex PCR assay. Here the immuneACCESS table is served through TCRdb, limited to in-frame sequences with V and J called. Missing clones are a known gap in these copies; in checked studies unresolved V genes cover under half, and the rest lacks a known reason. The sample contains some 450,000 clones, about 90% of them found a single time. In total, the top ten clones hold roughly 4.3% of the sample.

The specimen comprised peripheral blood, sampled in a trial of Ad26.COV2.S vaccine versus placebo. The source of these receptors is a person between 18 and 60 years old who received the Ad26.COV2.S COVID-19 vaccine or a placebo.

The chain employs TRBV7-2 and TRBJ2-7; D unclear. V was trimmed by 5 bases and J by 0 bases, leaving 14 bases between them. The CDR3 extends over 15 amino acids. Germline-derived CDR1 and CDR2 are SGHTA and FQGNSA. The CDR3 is CASSARALNSYEQYF. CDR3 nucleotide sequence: TGTGCCAGCAGCGCCCGGGCCCTAAACTCCTACGAGCAGTACTTC.

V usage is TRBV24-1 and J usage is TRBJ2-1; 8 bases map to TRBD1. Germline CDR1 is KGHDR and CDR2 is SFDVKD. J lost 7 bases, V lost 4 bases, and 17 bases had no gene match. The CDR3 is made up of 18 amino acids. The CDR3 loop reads CATSDPGTGPRGRNEQFF. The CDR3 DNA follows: TGTGCCACCAGTGACCCCGGGACAGGTCCTCGGGGGAGGAATGAGCAGTTCTTC.

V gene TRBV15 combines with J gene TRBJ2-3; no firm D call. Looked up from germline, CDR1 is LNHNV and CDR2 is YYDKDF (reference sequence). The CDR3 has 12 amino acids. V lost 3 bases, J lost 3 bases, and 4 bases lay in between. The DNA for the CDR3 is TGTGCCACCAGCAGGGATACAGATACGCAGTATTTT. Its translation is CATSRDTDTQYF. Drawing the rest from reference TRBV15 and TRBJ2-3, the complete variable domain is DAMVIQNPRYQVTQFGKPVTLSCSQTLNHNVMYWYQQKSSQAPKLLFHYYDKDFNNEADTPDNFQSRRPNTSFCFLDIRSPGLGDTAMYLCATSRDTDTQYFGPGTRLTVL.

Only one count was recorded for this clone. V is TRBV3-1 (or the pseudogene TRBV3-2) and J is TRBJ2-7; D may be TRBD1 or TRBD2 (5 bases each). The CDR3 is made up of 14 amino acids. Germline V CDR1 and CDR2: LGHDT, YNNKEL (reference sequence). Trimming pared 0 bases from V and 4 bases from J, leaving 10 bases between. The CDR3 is CASSQDGTRYEQYF. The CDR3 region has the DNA TGTGCCAGCAGCCAAGATGGGACCAGATACGAGCAGTACTTC.

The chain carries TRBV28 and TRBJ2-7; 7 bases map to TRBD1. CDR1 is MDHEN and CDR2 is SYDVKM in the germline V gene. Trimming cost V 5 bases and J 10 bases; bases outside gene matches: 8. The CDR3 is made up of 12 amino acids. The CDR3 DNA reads TGTGCCAGCAGTGGAGACAGGGCCGAACAGTACTTC. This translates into CASSGDRAEQYF.

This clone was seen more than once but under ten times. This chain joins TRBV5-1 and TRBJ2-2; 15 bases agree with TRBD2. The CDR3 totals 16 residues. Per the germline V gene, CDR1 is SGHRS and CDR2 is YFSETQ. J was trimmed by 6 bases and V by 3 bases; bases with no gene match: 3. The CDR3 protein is CASSSGLAGGPGELFF. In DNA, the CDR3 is TGCGCCAGCAGCTCCGGACTAGCGGGAGGGCCCGGGGAGCTGTTTTTT.

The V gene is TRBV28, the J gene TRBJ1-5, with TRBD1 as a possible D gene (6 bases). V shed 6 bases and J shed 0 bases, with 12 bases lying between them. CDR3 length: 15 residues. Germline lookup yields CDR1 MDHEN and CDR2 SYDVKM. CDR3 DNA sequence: TGTGCCAGCAGCCTGACAGGAGATAGCAATCAGCCCCAGCATTTT. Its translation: CASSLTGDSNQPQHF. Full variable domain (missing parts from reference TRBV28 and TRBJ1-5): DVKVTQSSRYLVKRTGEKVFLECVQDMDHENMFWYRQDPGLGLRLIYFSYDVKMKEKGDIPEGYSVSREKKERFSLILESASTNQTSMYLCASSLTGDSNQPQHFGDGTRLSIL.

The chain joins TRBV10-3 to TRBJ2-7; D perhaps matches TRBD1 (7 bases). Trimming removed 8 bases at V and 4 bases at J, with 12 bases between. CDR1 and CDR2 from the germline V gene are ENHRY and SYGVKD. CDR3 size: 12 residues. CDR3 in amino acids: CAIGGTDYEQYF. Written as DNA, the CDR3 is TGTGCCATCGGGGGGACAGATTACGAGCAGTACTTC.

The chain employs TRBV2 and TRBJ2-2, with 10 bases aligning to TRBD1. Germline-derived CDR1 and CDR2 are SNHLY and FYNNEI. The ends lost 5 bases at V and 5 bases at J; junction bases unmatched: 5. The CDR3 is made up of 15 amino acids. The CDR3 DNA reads TGTGCCAGCAGTCCCTGGACAGGGGGAACCGGGGAGCTGTTTTTT. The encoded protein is CASSPWTGGTGELFF.